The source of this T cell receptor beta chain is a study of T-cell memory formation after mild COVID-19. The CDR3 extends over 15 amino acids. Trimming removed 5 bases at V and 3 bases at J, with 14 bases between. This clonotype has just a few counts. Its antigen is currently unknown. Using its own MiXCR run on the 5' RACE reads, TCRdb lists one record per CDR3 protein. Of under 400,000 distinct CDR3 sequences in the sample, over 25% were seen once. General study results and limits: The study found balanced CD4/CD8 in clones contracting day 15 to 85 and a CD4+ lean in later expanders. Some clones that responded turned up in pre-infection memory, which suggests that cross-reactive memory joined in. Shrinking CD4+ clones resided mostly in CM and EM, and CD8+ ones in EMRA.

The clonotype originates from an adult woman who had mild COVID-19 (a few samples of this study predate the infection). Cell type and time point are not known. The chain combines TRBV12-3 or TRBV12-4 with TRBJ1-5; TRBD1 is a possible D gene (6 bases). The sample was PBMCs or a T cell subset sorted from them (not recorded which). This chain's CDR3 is CASSDNRAPNQPQHF. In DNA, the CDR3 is TGTGCCAGCAGTGACAACAGGGCCCCCAATCAGCCCCAGCATTTT.